The next 28 T cell receptor beta chains were all read from a single sample in a study of blood T cells in healthy people across ages. Using a J-beta primer mix together with a sample-barcoded 5' primer, a second PCR was run for about 6 to 11 cycles. TCRdb independently ran MiXCR on the 5' RACE reads; one entry per CDR3 protein. Altogether roughly 730,000 distinct CDR3 sequences are present, 45% to 70% being singletons, with the ten largest covering about a quarter. Sequencing was done on a sample of blood. The source is a man between 35 and 55 years old in good health.

This clonotype was recorded once. The junction does not match germline at one end; this may be a read error. V is TRBV12-3 or TRBV12-4 and J is TRBJ2-3, with TRBD1 matching 7 bases. This CDR3 contains 16 residues. CDR3 nucleotide sequence: TGCGCCAGCAGCCGCAACAGGGGAACTAGCACAGATACGCAGTATTTT. Amino acid sequence: CASSRNRGTSTDTQYF.

V and J are TRBV12-3 or TRBV12-4 and TRBJ1-2; possible D gene TRBD1, 5 bases. This CDR3 contains 16 residues. V was trimmed by 0 bases and J by 4 bases, leaving 15 bases between them. CDR3 amino acids: CASSLAFGQSSYGYTF. CDR3 nucleotides: TGTGCCAGCAGTTTAGCTTTTGGACAATCGAGCTATGGCTACACCTTC.

The rearrangement links TRBV4-3 to TRBJ2-3; 7 bases fit TRBD2. CDR3 length: 15 amino acids. Trimming removed 4 bases from V and 4 bases from J; junction bases left unmatched: 8. CDR1 is LGHNA and CDR2 is YSLEER in the germline V gene. The CDR3 bases are TGCGCCAGCAGCCCGAGGGAGGGCCAATCAGATACGCAGTATTTT. It yields the protein CASSPREGQSDTQYF.

The chain couples TRBV4-1 to TRBJ2-1; 9 bases line up with TRBD1. The germline V gene has CDR1 MGHRA and CDR2 YSYEKL. This CDR3 spans 16 amino acids. With V trimmed by 0 bases and J by 5 bases, 5 bases remained unmatched. CDR3 nucleotides: TGCGCCAGCAGCCAAGATTGGGGGACAGGGCACAATGAGCAGTTCTTC. Protein product: CASSQDWGTGHNEQFF.

The V call is TRBV27, the J call TRBJ1-2, with a weak D call TRBD1 (5 bases). The CDR3 has 15 amino acids. From germline, CDR1 is MNHEY and CDR2 SMNVEV (reference sequence). V was shortened by 6 bases and J by 3 bases, with 17 bases between the two germline ends. CDR3 loop: CASRVGTAVDYGYTF. As DNA, the CDR3 is TGTGCCAGCAGGGTGGGGACGGCGGTAGACTATGGCTACACCTTC.

The CDR3 DNA follows: TGCAGTGCGCCAAATCCCGCGGGGGCCAACGTCCTGACTTTC. Translation: CSAPNPAGANVLTF. V is TRBV20-1 and J is TRBJ2-6, with D hard to call. The CDR3 is made up of 14 amino acids. Germline values: CDR1 DFQATT, CDR2 SNEGSKA (reference sequence). The V and J ends lost 6 bases and 4 bases respectively, with 13 bases between them.

With regard to this clonotype: A much larger clone sits a single nucleotide away, making a read error possible. The rearrangement uses TRBV9 and TRBJ2-5; D is possibly TRBD1 or TRBD2 (6 bases each). This CDR3 comprises 14 residues. CDR1 is SGDLS and CDR2 is YYNGEE in the germline V gene. Deletions cut 0 bases from V and 1 base from J, with 7 bases between. CDR3 DNA: TGTGCCAGCAGCGTAGGGGGGGCCCAAGAGACCCAGTACTTC. Encoded protein: CASSVGGAQETQYF.

The chain joins TRBV6-2 or TRBV6-3 to TRBJ2-1, with a tentative D call TRBD2 (6 bases). CDR3 length: 14 amino acids. Trimming stripped 7 bases from V and 2 bases from J, with 12 bases between. Looked up from germline, CDR1 is MNHEY and CDR2 is SVGEGT. The CDR3 nucleotides read TGTGCCAGCATTGAGGCGGGGCCCTACAATGAGCAGTTCTTC. Its translation is CASIEAGPYNEQFF.

With respect to this clonotype: The junction departs from germline at one end; a sequencing error may be responsible. The rearrangement uses TRBV4-2 and TRBJ2-7, with 13 bases identical to TRBD2. The DNA end is a closer match to TRBJ2-5, so the J assignment may be wrong. Germline V gives CDR1 LGHNA, CDR2 YNFKEQ. The CDR3 spans 19 residues. CDR3 loop: CAGSQGPGLAGLWAETQYF. In DNA form, the CDR3 reads TGTGCCGGCAGCCAAGGGCCGGGACTAGCGGGGTTGTGGGCGGAGACCCAGTACTTC.

The rearrangement uses TRBV12-3 or TRBV12-4 and TRBJ2-2; 12 nucleotides line up with TRBD2. After removal of 10 bases from V and 4 bases from J, the junction contained 10 bases not matched to a gene. The CDR3 contains 16 residues. CDR3 sequence (DNA): TGTGCCACCCGACTAGCGGGAGTACTTGGCACCGGGGAGCTGTTTTTT. It codes for CATRLAGVLGTGELFF.

The rearrangement uses TRBV3-1 and TRBJ2-3; TRBD2 might be the D (6 bases). V was shortened by 4 bases and J by 5 bases, with 13 bases between the two germline ends. The CDR3 contains 14 residues. CDR1 LGHDT and CDR2 YNNKEL come from the germline V gene (reference sequence). The CDR3 DNA sequence: TGTGCCAGCAGCCCAACGGGAGATGGAGATACGCAGTATTTT. Translating it yields CASSPTGDGDTQYF.

As concerns this clonotype: This may arise from a read error, as a much more abundant clone is one base away. The CDR3 coding sequence is TGTGCCAGCAGTTACTCGACTAGCGGGGGCAATGAGCAGTACTTC. The encoded protein is CASSYSTSGGNEQYF. This sequence joins TRBV6-2 or TRBV6-3 and TRBJ2-7; 12 bases are shared with TRBD2. CDR3 length equals 15 residues. Germline V gene lookup returns CDR1 MNHEY and CDR2 SVGEGT. With 0 bases clipped from V and 7 bases from J, the junction kept 4 bases outside the gene matches.

This chain uses TRBV25-1 with TRBJ1-5, with D uncertain. The CDR3 contains 12 residues. The germline V and J ends were trimmed by 1 base and 8 bases, with 6 bases remaining between them. CDR1 is MGHDK and CDR2 is SYGVNS in the germline V gene. The CDR3 loop is CASSESTKPQHF. CDR3 DNA sequence: TGTGCCAGCAGTGAATCGACAAAGCCCCAGCATTTT.

This clonotype came up once. The J gene is TRBJ1-6, the V gene TRBV6-5, with a tentative D call TRBD1 (5 bases). V was pared by 0 bases and J by 7 bases, with 22 bases between. The V gene's germline CDR1 is MNHEY and CDR2 SVGAGI. The length of the CDR3 is 19 residues. CDR3 sequence: CASSYSYDGSSGRNSPLHF. The CDR3 coding sequence is TGTGCCAGCAGTTACTCGTACGATGGGAGTTCGGGGCGGAATTCACCCCTCCACTTT.

The V gene is TRBV12-3 or TRBV12-4, the J gene TRBJ2-3, with 8 bases matching TRBD2. The CDR3 runs 15 residues. The junction had 11 bases not matched to a gene; V was cut back by 7 bases and J by 5 bases. DNA for the CDR3: TGTGCCAGCACCCCAGTCGGGGGGGGCTTAGATACGCAGTATTTT. It yields the protein CASTPVGGGLDTQYF.

The rearrangement joins TRBV3-1 to TRBJ1-6; D is undetermined. The CDR3 is 17 amino acids. The ends were cut back, 1 base at V and 0 bases at J, with 10 bases in the middle. Germline CDR1 reads LGHDT; CDR2 reads YNNKEL (reference sequence). The CDR3 sequence: CASSQGTVSSYNSPLHF. The CDR3 region has the DNA TGTGCCAGCAGCCAAGGGACTGTGAGCTCCTATAATTCACCCCTCCACTTT.

The genes are TRBV2 and TRBJ2-1, with D possibly being TRBD1 (6 bases). Between the trimmed V and J ends, which lost 7 bases and 3 bases, there was a span of 10 bases. Germline CDR1 is SNHLY and CDR2 is FYNNEI. This CDR3 has 13 residues. CDR3 region: CASITGNYNEQFF. Written as DNA, the CDR3 is TGTGCCAGCATCACAGGGAACTACAATGAGCAGTTCTTC. The full variable domain, with the rest looked up from reference TRBV2 and TRBJ2-1, is EPEVTQTPSHQVTQMGQEVILRCVPISNHLYFYWYRQILGQKVEFLVSFYNNEISEKSEIFDDQFSVERPDGSNFTLKIRSTKLEDSAMYFCASITGNYNEQFFGPGTRLTVL.

The chain couples TRBV14 to TRBJ1-6; D ambiguous. Deletions cut 0 bases from V and 9 bases from J, with 12 bases between. The CDR3 covers 15 residues. Per the germline V gene, CDR1 is SGHDN and CDR2 is FVKESK. In DNA, the CDR3 is TGTGCCAGCAGCCAAGATCCGGGAGGGCTTTCACCCCTCCACTTT. Translation gives CASSQDPGGLSPLHF. The full variable domain, rest sourced from reference TRBV14 and TRBJ1-6, is EAGVTQFPSHSVIEKGQTVTLRCDPISGHDNLYWYRRVMGKEIKFLLHFVKESKQDESGMPNNRFLAERTGGTYSTLKVQPAELEDSGVYFCASSQDPGGLSPLHFGNGTRLTVT.

The chain links TRBV20-1 to TRBJ2-7; D assignment may be TRBD1 or TRBD2 (5 bases each). The germline gives CDR1 DFQATT, CDR2 SNEGSKA (reference sequence). The CDR3 extends over 14 amino acids. V shed 5 bases and J shed 6 bases, with 20 bases lying between them. CDR3 sequence reads: CSAPRVGTGSEQYF. CDR3 DNA sequence: TGCAGTGCTCCTAGGGTTGGGACGGGAAGCGAGCAGTACTTC.

Points on this clonotype: This may be a read error: a much more frequent sequence differs by one nucleotide. V and J are TRBV9 and TRBJ2-1; tentative D call: TRBD2 (6 bases). Germline lookup yields CDR1 SGDLS and CDR2 YYNGEE. This CDR3 comprises 15 residues. CDR3 in amino acids: CTSSSNWGERNEQFF. In DNA form, the CDR3 reads TGTACCAGCAGCTCCAATTGGGGGGAACGGAATGAGCAGTTCTTC.

This clonotype came up a few times. The CDR3 sequence is CASSQHTGRRVERGYTF. The CDR3, as DNA: TGTGCCAGCAGCCAACACACGGGCCGGAGGGTTGAAAGGGGCTACACCTTC. The chain uses TRBV14 and TRBJ1-2, with D unclear. Trimming took 2 bases from V and 8 from J, leaving 24 bases between them. Germline CDR1 and CDR2: SGHDN and FVKESK. The length of the CDR3 is 17 residues.

In its sample, this clonotype was seen once. Compared with germline, one end of the junction differs, possibly owing to a read error. The chain joins TRBV20-1 to TRBJ1-1; 7 bases match TRBD1. Germline V lookup: CDR1 DFQATT, CDR2 SNEGSKA (reference sequence). The CDR3 has 16 amino acids. This CDR3 reads CSASPGTAWLNTEAFF. The CDR3 DNA is TGCAGTGCTAGCCCTGGGACAGCTTGGCTGAACACGGAAGCTTTCTTT.

The chain recombines TRBV29-1 with TRBJ2-6; 7 nucleotides match TRBD1. The CDR3 runs to 15 residues. The V gene's germline CDR1 is SQVTM and CDR2 ANQGSEA. The CDR3 DNA is TGCAACGTAGGGACAGCAAACTCTGGGGCCAACGTCCTGACTTTC. The encoded protein is CNVGTANSGANVLTF.

V is TRBV4-2 and J is TRBJ2-1; 10 nucleotides line up with TRBD2. Germline assignment: CDR1 LGHNA and CDR2 YNFKEQ. CDR3 length: 17 amino acids. The ends lost 0 bases at V and 6 bases at J; junction bases unmatched: 8. CDR3 region: CASSQDPASGRSNEQFF. CDR3 bases: TGTGCCAGCAGCCAAGATCCGGCTAGCGGGAGATCCAATGAGCAGTTCTTC.

This clonotype was seen more than once but under ten times. The rearrangement links TRBV9 to TRBJ2-4; 8 positions agree with TRBD2. The J call may be wrong; the DNA end is better matched by TRBJ2-7. The CDR3 extends over 16 amino acids. Per germline, CDR1 SGDLS and CDR2 YYNGEE. In DNA form, the CDR3 reads TGTGCCAGCAGCGTAGCTGGGGGGGGACTAGGCAACGAGCAGTACTTC. This encodes CASSVAGGGLGNEQYF.

This clonotype appeared a single time. This chain connects TRBV20-1 to TRBJ1-5, with unresolved D. There are 14 residues in the CDR3. Germline loops: CDR1 DFQATT, CDR2 SNEGSKA (reference sequence). Trimming stripped 6 bases from V and 3 bases from J, with 15 bases between. CDR3 protein: CSASRAQNNQPQHF. CDR3 DNA sequence: TGCAGTGCCAGCCGGGCCCAGAACAATCAGCCCCAGCATTTT.

The chain employs TRBV7-3 and TRBJ2-1, with D perhaps assigned TRBD1 or TRBD2 (5 bases each). CDR3 size: 17 residues. V lost 5 bases, J lost 7 bases, and 24 bases lay in between. Germline V gene lookup returns CDR1 SGHTA and CDR2 FQGTGA. CDR3 in DNA: TGTGCCAGCAGCCCGCTGGGTTCGGGGCCCTTGGGAAATGAGCAGTTCTTC. Translation: CASSPLGSGPLGNEQFF.

This chain connects TRBV3-1 to TRBJ2-1, with 8 bases matching TRBD2. The V gene end was trimmed by 2 bases and the J gene end by 9 bases; junction bases not matched to a gene: 3. Germline CDR1 LGHDT, CDR2 YNNKEL (reference sequence). The CDR3 spans 13 residues. Here the CDR3 reads CASSQSGGFEQFF. The CDR3 nucleotides are TGTGCCAGCAGCCAATCGGGGGGGTTTGAGCAGTTCTTC.